These 20 T cell receptor beta chains originate from one sample sequenced in a study of tumour-infiltrating T cells in Burkitt lymphoma (dated by TCRdb to the early 2020s). Library prep was done by the immunoSEQ multiplex PCR assay. In TCRdb, the immuneACCESS table is reduced to in-frame sequences with V and J assigned. These tables do not hold every clone; where another copy was compared, an unresolved V gene accounts for under half, and the others remain unexplained. The sample contains 46,000 or so clones, approximately 31% of them found a single time. Of the sample, 2.9% falls within the top ten clones. Sequenced input: tumor tissue. The receptors come from a human donor with Burkitt lymphoma.

The chain combines TRBV7-8 with TRBJ1-5; TRBD1 might be the D (6 bases). The germline V gene has CDR1 SGHVS and CDR2 FQNEAQ. Deletions cut 5 bases from V and 4 bases from J, with 24 bases between. The CDR3 is 18 amino acids. The CDR3 nucleotides read TGTGCCAGCAGCGGTAGCCGTTGGGCCAGGGGTCGGAATCAGCCCCAGCATTTT. Residues: CASSGSRWARGRNQPQHF.

This clone was counted only a few times. CDR3 DNA sequence: TGCGCCAGCAGCCAGGTCGGGACAGGGGTTTTTGGCTACACCTTC. Translated, it gives CASSQVGTGVFGYTF. V is TRBV4-3 and J is TRBJ1-2, with 10 positions matching TRBD1. This CDR3 has 15 residues. CDR1 and CDR2 (germline): LGHNA, YSLEER. Germline trimming cut 3 bases from V and 7 bases from J; bases unmatched to any gene: 8.

This clone has just a few counts. V gene TRBV6-1 combines with J gene TRBJ2-3, with D unresolved. Germline V gives CDR1 MNHNS, CDR2 SASEGT. The CDR3 is 14 residues long. Trimming stripped 11 bases from V and 0 bases from J, with 15 bases between. The CDR3 DNA is TGTGCCGGCCGGTCGATGTCTAGCACAGATACGCAGTATTTT. Residues: CAGRSMSSTDTQYF.

This clone has a handful of counts. V gene TRBV6-6 combines with J gene TRBJ1-5; D is unresolved. Trimming stripped 0 bases from V and 4 bases from J, with 4 bases between. This CDR3 contains 13 residues. The germline CDR1 and CDR2 sequences are MNHNY and SVGAGI (reference sequence). The CDR3 loop reads CASSYSQNQPQHF. CDR3 coding DNA: TGTGCCAGCAGTTACTCTCAGAATCAGCCCCAGCATTTT.

This clone was seen only a few times. The CDR3 DNA sequence: TGTGCCAGCAGTTTTTTGTCCCTAGCGGCCTACGAGCAGTACTTC. It yields the protein CASSFLSLAAYEQYF. This sequence joins TRBV28 and TRBJ2-7; 7 bases line up with TRBD2. This CDR3 contains 15 residues. With 3 bases clipped from V and 2 bases from J, the junction kept 7 bases outside the gene matches. The germline V gene has CDR1 MDHEN and CDR2 SYDVKM.

This rearrangement joins TRBV7-7 to TRBJ2-7, with 9 bases matching TRBD1. The CDR3 sequence is 13 residues long. After removal of 5 bases from V and 6 bases from J, the junction contained 5 bases not matched to a gene. Germline-derived CDR1 and CDR2 are SSHAT and FNYEAQ (reference sequence). The CDR3 nucleotides are TGTGCCAGCAGCCAACGGACAGGGGCCGAGCAGTACTTC. The encoded protein is CASSQRTGAEQYF.

This clone was seen a few times. CDR3 amino acids: CASSLATDLAKNIQYF. The CDR3 bases are TGCGCCAGCAGCTTGGCCACAGACTTAGCCAAAAACATTCAGTACTTC. V and J are TRBV5-1 and TRBJ2-4; D unresolved. Trimming shortened V by 0 bases and J by 0 bases, and 10 bases separated the two germline ends. The length of the CDR3 is 16 residues. Germline values: CDR1 SGHRS, CDR2 YFSETQ.

The chain joins TRBV5-1 to TRBJ1-2; 7 bases line up with TRBD1. Germline assignment: CDR1 SGHRS and CDR2 YFSETQ. With 2 bases clipped from V and 4 bases from J, the junction kept 5 bases outside the gene matches. CDR3 length equals 14 residues. The CDR3 loop reads CASSLTGEGYGYTF. CDR3 nucleotide sequence: TGCGCCAGCAGCTTAACAGGGGAAGGCTATGGCTACACCTTC.

CDR3 in amino acids: CAISTGTWEGYTF. The CDR3 region has the DNA TGTGCCATCAGTACCGGGACCTGGGAAGGCTACACCTTC. V gene TRBV10-3 combines with J gene TRBJ1-2; TRBD1 might be the D (5 bases). The CDR3 loop spans 13 amino acids. Germline V gene lookup returns CDR1 ENHRY and CDR2 SYGVKD. V gave up 5 bases and J gave up 8 bases, with 15 bases separating them.

The rearrangement uses TRBV5-6 and TRBJ1-1, with a possible D match to TRBD1 (5 bases). The germline V and J ends were trimmed by 2 bases and 1 base, with 6 bases remaining between them. In germline, CDR1 is SGHDT, CDR2 YYEEEE. There are 13 residues in the CDR3. DNA of the CDR3: TGTGCCAGCAGCTTCGACAGGAACACTGAAGCTTTCTTT. Amino acid sequence: CASSFDRNTEAFF.

This rearrangement joins TRBV13 to TRBJ1-2; TRBD1 agrees at 8 bases. CDR1 is PRHDT and CDR2 is FYEKMQ in the germline V gene (reference sequence). The CDR3 is 14 amino acids. V gave up 6 bases and J gave up 1 base; unmatched junction bases: 4. This CDR3 is CASSRDRGNYGYTF. DNA for the CDR3: TGTGCCAGCAGTCGTGACAGGGGTAACTATGGCTACACCTTC.

The chain is built from TRBV29-1 and TRBJ2-7; 8 positions agree with TRBD1. V shed 4 bases, J shed 4 bases, and the junction held 3 bases outside the gene matches. Germline V CDR1 and CDR2: SQVTM, ANQGSEA. The CDR3 consists of 12 residues. The CDR3 loop is CSVARTGYEQYF. In DNA, the CDR3 is TGCAGCGTTGCCAGGACAGGGTACGAGCAGTACTTC.

This clone turned up a few times. The chain couples TRBV15 to TRBJ2-7; 7 bases are a match to TRBD1. The CDR3 sequence is 16 residues long. Looked up from germline, CDR1 is LNHNV and CDR2 is YYDKDF (reference sequence). The junction had 8 bases not matched to a gene; V was cut back by 1 base and J by 2 bases. CDR3 loop: CATSRGKGAGTYEQYF. The CDR3 DNA is TGTGCCACCAGCAGAGGGAAGGGGGCGGGCACCTACGAGCAGTACTTC.

The sample holds a few counts of this clone. The V call is TRBV18, the J call TRBJ1-2; D is unresolved. Germline V gives CDR1 KGHSH, CDR2 LQKENI. V lost 2 bases and J lost 0, with 13 bases in between. There are 16 residues in the CDR3. This CDR3 is CASSPTPAGANYGYTF. CDR3 DNA sequence: TGTGCCAGCTCACCAACGCCCGCGGGAGCTAACTATGGCTACACCTTC.

There are a few counts of this clone. The chain is built from TRBV5-1 and TRBJ2-3, with D perhaps matching TRBD1 or TRBD2 (6 bases each). Germline CDR1 and CDR2: SGHRS and YFSETQ. V was cut by 0 bases and J by 1 base, with 9 bases left in between. The CDR3 runs to 15 residues. The CDR3 DNA is TGCGCCAGCAGCTTGGTTGGGGGGCGCACAGATACGCAGTATTTT. Translation: CASSLVGGRTDTQYF. The full variable domain, in which reference TRBV5-1 and TRBJ2-3 provide the parts outside the CDR3, is KAGVTQTPRYLIKTRGQQVTLSCSPISGHRSVSWYQQTPGQGLQFLFEYFSETQRNKGNFPGRFSGRQFSNSRSEMNVSTLELGDSALYLCASSLVGGRTDTQYFGPGTRLTVL.

The chain couples TRBV6-6 to TRBJ1-6; 7 bases fit TRBD1. The trim removed 8 bases at V and 4 bases at J, leaving 8 bases unmatched. The germline gives CDR1 MNHNY, CDR2 SVGAGI (reference sequence). The CDR3 contains 15 residues. The CDR3 nucleotides read TGTGCCAGCGCGACCGGACAGGAGTATAATTCACCCCTCCACTTT. Amino acid sequence: CASATGQEYNSPLHF.

The chain employs TRBV4-2 and TRBJ2-5, with 8 nucleotides matching TRBD1. V was clipped by 1 base and J by 13 bases; unmatched bases: 11. CDR1 and CDR2 from the germline V gene are LGHNA and YNFKEQ. The CDR3 spans 14 residues. The CDR3 DNA follows: TGTGCCAGCAGCCAAGGACCCCAGGGGGCCGCCCGGTACTTC. Encoded protein: CASSQGPQGAARYF.

The V call is TRBV5-1, the J call TRBJ1-1; D might be TRBD1 (6 bases). The CDR3 runs 15 residues. Germline assignment: CDR1 SGHRS and CDR2 YFSETQ. Trimming took off 4 bases at V and 4 bases at J, with 17 bases between the two ends. CDR3 loop: CASSPAGHLFTEAFF. Written as DNA, the CDR3 is TGCGCCAGCAGCCCCGCGGGACACCTCTTCACTGAAGCTTTCTTT.

This clone was seen a handful of times. The chain has TRBV18 and TRBJ1-3; D ambiguous. Germline V lookup: CDR1 KGHSH, CDR2 LQKENI. V dropped 3 bases and J dropped 1 base, with 7 bases sitting between them. CDR3 length equals 14 residues. CDR3 nucleotides: TGTGCCAGCTCACCCATAGGTTCTGGAAACACCATATATTTT. The encoded protein is CASSPIGSGNTIYF.

This clone was counted a few times. The chain couples TRBV7-9 to TRBJ1-2, with D uncertain. The germline V gene has CDR1 SEHNR and CDR2 FQNEAQ (reference sequence). V dropped 1 base and J dropped 8 bases, with 14 bases sitting between them. The CDR3 has 14 amino acids. CDR3 nucleotide sequence: TGTGCCAGCAGCTTAGGTCTGTATATGTCCGGCTACACCTTC. As protein: CASSLGLYMSGYTF. The full variable domain, its missing parts supplied by reference TRBV7-9 and TRBJ1-2, is DTGVSQNPRHKITKRGQNVTFRCDPISEHNRLYWYRQTLGQGPEFLTYFQNEAQLEKSRLLSDRFSAERPKGSFSTLEIQRTEQGDSAMYLCASSLGLYMSGYTFGSGTRLTVV.